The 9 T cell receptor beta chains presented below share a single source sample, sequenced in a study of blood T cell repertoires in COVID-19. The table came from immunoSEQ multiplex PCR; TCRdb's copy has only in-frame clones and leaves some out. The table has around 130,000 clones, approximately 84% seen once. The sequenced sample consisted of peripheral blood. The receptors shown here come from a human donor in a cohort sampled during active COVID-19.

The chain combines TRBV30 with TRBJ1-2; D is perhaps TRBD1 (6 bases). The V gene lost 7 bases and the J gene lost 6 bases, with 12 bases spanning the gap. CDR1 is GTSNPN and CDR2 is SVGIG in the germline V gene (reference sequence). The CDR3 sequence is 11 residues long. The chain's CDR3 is CASQGRDGYTF. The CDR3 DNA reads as TGTGCCTCACAGGGCAGGGATGGCTACACCTTC.

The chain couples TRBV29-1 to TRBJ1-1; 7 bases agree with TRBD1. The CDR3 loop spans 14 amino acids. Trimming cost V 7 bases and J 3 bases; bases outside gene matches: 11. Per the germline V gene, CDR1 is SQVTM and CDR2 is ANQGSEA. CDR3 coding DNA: TGCAGCGCGACAGGGCGGCTGGGGGACACTGAAGCTTTCTTT. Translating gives CSATGRLGDTEAFF.

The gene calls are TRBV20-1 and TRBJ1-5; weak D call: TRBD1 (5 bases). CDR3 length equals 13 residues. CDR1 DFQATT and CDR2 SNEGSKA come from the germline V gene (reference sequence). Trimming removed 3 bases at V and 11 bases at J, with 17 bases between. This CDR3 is CSASRETAMAQHF. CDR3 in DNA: TGCAGTGCTAGTCGAGAGACAGCCATGGCCCAGCATTTT.

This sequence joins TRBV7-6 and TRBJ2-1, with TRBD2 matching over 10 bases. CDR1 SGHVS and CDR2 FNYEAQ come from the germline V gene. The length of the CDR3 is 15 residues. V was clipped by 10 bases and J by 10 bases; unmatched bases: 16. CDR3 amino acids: CATRTLAGAPGEQFF. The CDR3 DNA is TGTGCCACCCGGACCCTAGCGGGGGCCCCTGGCGAGCAGTTCTTC.

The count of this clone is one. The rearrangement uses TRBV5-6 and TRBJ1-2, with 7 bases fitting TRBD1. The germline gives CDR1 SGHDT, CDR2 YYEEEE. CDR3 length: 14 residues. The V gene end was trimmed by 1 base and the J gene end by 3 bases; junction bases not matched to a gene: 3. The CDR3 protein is CASSLSGGYYGYTF. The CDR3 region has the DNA TGTGCCAGCAGCTTGTCAGGGGGTTACTATGGCTACACCTTC.

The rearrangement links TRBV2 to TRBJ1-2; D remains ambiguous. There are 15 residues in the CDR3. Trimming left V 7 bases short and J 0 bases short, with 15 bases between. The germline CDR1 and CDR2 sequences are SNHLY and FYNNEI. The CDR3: CASNPHPKANYGYTF. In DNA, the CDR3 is TGTGCCAGCAACCCACACCCAAAAGCTAACTATGGCTACACCTTC.

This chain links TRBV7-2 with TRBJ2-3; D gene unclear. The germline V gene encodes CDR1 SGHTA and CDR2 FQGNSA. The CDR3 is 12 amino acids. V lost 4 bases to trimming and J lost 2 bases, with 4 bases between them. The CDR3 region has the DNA TGTGCCAGCAGCTCTTACACAGATACGCAGTATTTT. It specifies CASSSYTDTQYF.

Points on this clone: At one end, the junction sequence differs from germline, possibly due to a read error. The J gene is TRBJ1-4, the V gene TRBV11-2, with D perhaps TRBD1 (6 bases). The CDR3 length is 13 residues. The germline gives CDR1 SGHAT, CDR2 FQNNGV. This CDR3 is CASSLEVRGHVVF. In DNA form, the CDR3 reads TGTGCCAGCAGCTTAGAGGTTCGGGGACACGTTGTATTT.

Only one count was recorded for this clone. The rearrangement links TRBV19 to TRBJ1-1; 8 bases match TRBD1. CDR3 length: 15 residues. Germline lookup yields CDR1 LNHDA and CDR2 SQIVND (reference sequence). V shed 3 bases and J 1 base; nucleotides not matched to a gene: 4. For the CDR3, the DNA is TGTGCCAGTAGTATTGCGGGACAGGAGAACACTGAAGCTTTCTTT. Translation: CASSIAGQENTEAFF. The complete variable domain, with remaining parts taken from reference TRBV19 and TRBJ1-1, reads DGGITQSPKYLFRKEGQNVTLSCEQNLNHDAMYWYRQDPGQGLRLIYYSQIVNDFQKGDIAEGYSVSREKKESFPLTVTSAQKNPTAFYLCASSIAGQENTEAFFGQGTRLTVV.